The 2 T cell receptor beta chains below come from one sample, sequenced in a study of blood T cell repertoires in COVID-19 (dated by TCRdb to about 2020). Library preparation used the immunoSEQ multiplex PCR assay. TCRdb mirrors the immuneACCESS table, restricted to in-frame sequences. Some clones are absent from its copies; in checked studies, under half trace to an unresolved V gene, and the reason for the others is unknown. The sample table shows some 50,000 clones, and approximately 90% are seen once. The ten biggest clones cover over 25% of the sample. The source material was peripheral blood. These receptor sequences come from a human donor in a cohort sampled during active COVID-19.

The chain carries TRBV28 and TRBJ1-2; 7 positions match TRBD1. There are 12 residues in the CDR3. Trimming took 6 bases from V and 2 from J; bases not matched to a gene: 0. CDR1 is MDHEN and CDR2 is SYDVKM in the germline V gene. CDR3 coding DNA: TGTGCCAGCAGGACAGGGAACTATGGCTACACCTTC. Encoded protein: CASRTGNYGYTF.

This chain connects TRBV5-1 to TRBJ1-5, with D unclear. The length of the CDR3 is 15 residues. Germline V gene data show CDR1 as SGHRS and CDR2 as YFSETQ. Trimming left V 0 bases short and J 7 bases short, with 14 bases between. CDR3 sequence reads: CASSLGTSSGQPQHF. The CDR3 region has the DNA TGCGCCAGCAGCTTGGGGACCTCCTCGGGACAGCCCCAGCATTTT.